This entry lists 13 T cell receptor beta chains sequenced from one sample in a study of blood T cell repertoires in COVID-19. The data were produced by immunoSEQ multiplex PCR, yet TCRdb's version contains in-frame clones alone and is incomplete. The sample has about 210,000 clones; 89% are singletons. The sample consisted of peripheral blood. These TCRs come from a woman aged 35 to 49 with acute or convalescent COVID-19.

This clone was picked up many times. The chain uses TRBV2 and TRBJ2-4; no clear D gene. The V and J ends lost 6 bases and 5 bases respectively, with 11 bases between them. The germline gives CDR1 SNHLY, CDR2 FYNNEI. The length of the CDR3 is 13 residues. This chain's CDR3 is CASSRRRQNIQYF. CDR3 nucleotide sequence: TGTGCCAGCAGCCGACGGCGGCAAAACATTCAGTACTTC.

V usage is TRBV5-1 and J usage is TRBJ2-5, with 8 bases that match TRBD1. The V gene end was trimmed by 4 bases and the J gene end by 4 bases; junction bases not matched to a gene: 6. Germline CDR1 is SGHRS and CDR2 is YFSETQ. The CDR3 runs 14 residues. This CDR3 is CASSPYRGRETQYF. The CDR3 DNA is TGCGCCAGCAGCCCCTACAGGGGGAGAGAGACCCAGTACTTC.

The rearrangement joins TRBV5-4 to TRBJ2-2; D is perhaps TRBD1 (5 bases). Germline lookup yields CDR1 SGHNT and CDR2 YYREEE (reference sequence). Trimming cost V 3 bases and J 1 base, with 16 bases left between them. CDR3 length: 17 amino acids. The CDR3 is CASSWSFVQGNTGELFF. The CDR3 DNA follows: TGTGCCAGCAGCTGGTCCTTTGTTCAGGGGAACACCGGGGAGCTGTTTTTT.

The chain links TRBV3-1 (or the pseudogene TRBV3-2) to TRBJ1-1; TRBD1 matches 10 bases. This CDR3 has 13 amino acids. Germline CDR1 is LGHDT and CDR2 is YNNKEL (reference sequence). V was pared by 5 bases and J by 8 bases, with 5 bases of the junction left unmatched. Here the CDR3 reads CASSVRQGAEAFF. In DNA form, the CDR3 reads TGTGCCAGCAGCGTAAGACAGGGGGCAGAAGCTTTCTTT.

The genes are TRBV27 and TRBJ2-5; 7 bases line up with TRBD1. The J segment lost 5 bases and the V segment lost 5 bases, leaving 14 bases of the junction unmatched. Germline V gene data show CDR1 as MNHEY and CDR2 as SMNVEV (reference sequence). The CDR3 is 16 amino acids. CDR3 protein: CASSPTRTGPVETQYF. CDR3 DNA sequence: TGTGCCAGCAGTCCAACCCGGACAGGCCCGGTGGAGACCCAGTACTTC.

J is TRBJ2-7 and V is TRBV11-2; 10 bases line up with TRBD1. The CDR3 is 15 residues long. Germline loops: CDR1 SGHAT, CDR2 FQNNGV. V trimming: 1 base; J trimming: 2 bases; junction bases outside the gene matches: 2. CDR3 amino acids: CASSLGQGAAYEQYV. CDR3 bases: TGTGCCAGCAGCTTAGGACAGGGGGCCGCCTACGAGCAGTACGTC.

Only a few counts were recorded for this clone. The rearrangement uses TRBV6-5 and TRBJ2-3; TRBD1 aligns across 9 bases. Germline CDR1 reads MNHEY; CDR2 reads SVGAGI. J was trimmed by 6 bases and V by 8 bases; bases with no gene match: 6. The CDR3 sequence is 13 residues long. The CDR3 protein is CASSRDRVDTQYF. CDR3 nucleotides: TGTGCCAGCTCCCGGGACAGGGTCGATACGCAGTATTTT.

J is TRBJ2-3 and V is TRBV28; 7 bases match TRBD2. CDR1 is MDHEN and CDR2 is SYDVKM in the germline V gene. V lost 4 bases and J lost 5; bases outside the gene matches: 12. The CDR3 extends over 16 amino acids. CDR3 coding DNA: TGTGCCAGCAGTTCCATCTTTGGGGGGGGGTTAGATACGCAGTATTTT. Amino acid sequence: CASSSIFGGGLDTQYF.

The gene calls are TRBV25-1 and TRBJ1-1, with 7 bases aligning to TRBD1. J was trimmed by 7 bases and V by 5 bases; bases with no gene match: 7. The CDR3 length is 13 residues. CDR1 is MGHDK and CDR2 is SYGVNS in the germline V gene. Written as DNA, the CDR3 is TGTGCCAGCAGTACCCAAGACAGGGTTGAAGCTTTCTTT. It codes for CASSTQDRVEAFF.

CDR3 DNA sequence: TGTGCCAGCAGGGCGGACAGGGGTGGGACTGAAGCTTTCTTT. It encodes CASRADRGGTEAFF. V is TRBV6-4 and J is TRBJ1-1; 9 positions match TRBD1. The CDR3 length is 14 residues. CDR1 MRHNA and CDR2 SNTAGT come from the germline V gene. V lost 6 bases and J lost 5; bases outside the gene matches: 7.

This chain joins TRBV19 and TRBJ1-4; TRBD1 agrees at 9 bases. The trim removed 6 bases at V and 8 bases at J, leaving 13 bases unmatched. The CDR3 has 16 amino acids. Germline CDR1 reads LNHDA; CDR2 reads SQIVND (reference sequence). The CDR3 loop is CASSGSPGTGREKLFF. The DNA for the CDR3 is TGTGCCAGTAGCGGCTCTCCCGGGACAGGGCGCGAAAAACTGTTTTTT. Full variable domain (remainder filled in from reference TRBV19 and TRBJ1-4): DGGITQSPKYLFRKEGQNVTLSCEQNLNHDAMYWYRQDPGQGLRLIYYSQIVNDFQKGDIAEGYSVSREKKESFPLTVTSAQKNPTAFYLCASSGSPGTGREKLFFGSGTQLSVL.

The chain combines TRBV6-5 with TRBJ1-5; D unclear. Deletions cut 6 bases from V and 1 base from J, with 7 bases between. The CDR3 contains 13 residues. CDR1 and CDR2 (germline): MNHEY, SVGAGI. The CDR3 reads CASSPQSNQPQHF. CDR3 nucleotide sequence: TGTGCCAGCAGCCCCCAAAGCAATCAGCCCCAGCATTTT.

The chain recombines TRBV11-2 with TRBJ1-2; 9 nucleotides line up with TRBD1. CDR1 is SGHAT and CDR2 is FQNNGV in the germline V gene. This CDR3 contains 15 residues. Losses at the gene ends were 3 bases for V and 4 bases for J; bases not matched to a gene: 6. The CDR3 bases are TGTGCCAGCAGCTTGGCACAGGGGGCAGGCTATGGCTACACCTTC. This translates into CASSLAQGAGYGYTF. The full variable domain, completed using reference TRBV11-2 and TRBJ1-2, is EAGVAQSPRYKIIEKRQSVAFWCNPISGHATLYWYQQILGQGPKLLIQFQNNGVVDDSQLPKDRFSAERLKGVDSTLKIQPAKLEDSAVYLCASSLAQGAGYGYTFGSGTRLTVV.